The clone carrying this T cell receptor beta chain was counted ten times or more. Its antigen remains unidentified. The data are from a study of identical twins. Whole-study results and caveats: Twin sharing of out-of-frame TCR alpha was underestimated by models in monozygotic pairs.

Healthy Caucasians were all of the donors. Template switching added a universal primer site, and cDNA bore unique molecular identifiers. TCRdb re-called the 5' RACE reads through MiXCR, storing one row per CDR3 protein. Among around 250,000 distinct CDR3 sequences, approximately 7% were seen once, and the ten largest hold more than 3%. With 2 bases removed from V and 6 bases from J, the gap between germline ends came to 10 bases. CDR3 length: 13 residues. The same sample was also studied in work on yellow fever vaccine responses in identical twins.

The source of this sequence is a woman under 30 in good health. This chain joins TRBV12-3 or TRBV12-4 and TRBJ1-2, with D uncertain. Material for sequencing was memory (CD45RO+) T cells sorted from blood. The CDR3 region has the DNA TGTGCCAGCAGTTTAATCGAGGGTCATGGCTACACCTTC. It yields the protein CASSLIEGHGYTF.